These 10 T cell receptor beta chains share one sample of origin, sequenced in a study of blood T cell repertoires in COVID-19 (dated by TCRdb to 2018 to 2021). The receptor library was made with the immunoSEQ multiplex PCR assay. TCRdb took this table from immuneACCESS and kept in-frame rearrangements with V and J called. Such tables lack part of the clones; where checked against another copy, unresolved V genes explain under half of the gap, and the rest is unexplained. Counted in this sample were more than 120,000 clones; about nine tenths of them appeared once. The ten most abundant clones make up 0.75% to 0.95% of the sample. Sequenced: peripheral blood. The receptors shown here come from a woman in her 50s with acute or convalescent COVID-19.

The chain links TRBV5-1 to TRBJ1-2, with a possible D match to TRBD1 (6 bases). The CDR3 contains 13 residues. V lost 3 bases, J lost 3 bases, and 9 bases lay in between. From germline, CDR1 is SGHRS and CDR2 YFSETQ. CDR3 loop: CASSWTADYGYTF. CDR3 nucleotide sequence: TGCGCCAGCAGCTGGACAGCCGACTATGGCTACACCTTC.

The chain joins TRBV6-5 to TRBJ2-7; TRBD2 aligns across 9 bases. V shed 6 bases, J shed 0 bases, and the junction held 6 bases outside the gene matches. There are 15 residues in the CDR3. Germline V gene data show CDR1 as MNHEY and CDR2 as SVGAGI. The CDR3 coding sequence is TGTGCCAGCAGAGCGGGGGGCCAAAGCTCCTACGAGCAGTACTTC. It translates to CASRAGGQSSYEQYF.

This sequence joins TRBV15 and TRBJ2-3, with TRBD2 identical over 8 bases. Unmatched junction bases numbered 9, after V lost 1 base and J lost 6 bases. CDR3 length equals 16 residues. Per germline, CDR1 LNHNV and CDR2 YYDKDF (reference sequence). This CDR3 is CATSRGLGGRTDTQYF. The CDR3 region has the DNA TGTGCCACCAGCAGAGGACTTGGCGGGAGGACTGATACGCAGTATTTT.

The rearrangement joins TRBV18 to TRBJ2-7, with a possible D match to TRBD1 (6 bases). Trimming cost V 3 bases and J 0 bases, with 21 bases left between them. This CDR3 is built from 18 residues. The V gene's germline CDR1 is KGHSH and CDR2 LQKENI. The CDR3 sequence: CASSPAPRPGHHSYEQYF. The CDR3 nucleotides are TGTGCCAGCTCACCGGCGCCCAGACCGGGACACCACTCCTACGAGCAGTACTTC.

This rearrangement joins TRBV19 to TRBJ2-7, with TRBD1 identical over 11 bases. Germline V lookup: CDR1 LNHDA, CDR2 SQIVND (reference sequence). V shed 5 bases, J shed 4 bases, and the junction held 4 bases outside the gene matches. The CDR3 consists of 14 residues. CDR3: CASSGQGARYEQYF. DNA for the CDR3: TGTGCCAGTAGTGGACAGGGGGCCCGTTACGAGCAGTACTTC.

This clone was recorded a few times. The chain joins TRBV18 to TRBJ1-1; the D gene is possibly TRBD1 (6 bases). CDR3 length equals 15 residues. V lost 6 bases and J 2 bases, leaving 16 bases between the germline ends. The germline CDR1 and CDR2 sequences are KGHSH and LQKENI. CDR3 bases: TGTGCCAGCTCTGACCCGGGACAAGTAAACACTGAAGCTTTCTTT. As protein: CASSDPGQVNTEAFF.

The DNA of the CDR3 is TGCGCCAGCAGCTTGTTACAGGGGGGGAATGAAAAACTGTTTTTT. It is translated as CASSLLQGGNEKLFF. The gene calls are TRBV5-1 and TRBJ1-4, with 8 nucleotides matching TRBD1. Per the germline V gene, CDR1 is SGHRS and CDR2 is YFSETQ. The CDR3 has 15 amino acids. Trimming cost V 1 base and J 5 bases; bases outside gene matches: 4.

Only one count was recorded for this clone. The genes are TRBV5-1 and TRBJ2-5; D may be TRBD1 (6 bases). The CDR3 is made up of 16 amino acids. V was shortened by 0 bases and J by 1 base, with 13 bases between the two germline ends. Germline CDR1 is SGHRS and CDR2 is YFSETQ. CDR3 nucleotides: TGCGCCAGCAGCTTGGCCGGCAACAGGGCCCAAGAGACCCAGTACTTC. Its translation: CASSLAGNRAQETQYF.

The rearrangement uses TRBV9 and TRBJ1-4; weak D call: TRBD1 (6 bases). The germline V gene has CDR1 SGDLS and CDR2 YYNGEE. V was trimmed by 0 bases and J by 0 bases, leaving 9 bases between them. The CDR3 has 16 residues. CDR3 coding DNA: TGTGCCAGCAGCGTAGATCCAGGGGCAACTAATGAAAAACTGTTTTTT. This codes for CASSVDPGATNEKLFF.

This rearrangement joins TRBV5-4 to TRBJ1-2, with unresolved D. The CDR3 runs to 13 residues. Germline V gene sequence: CDR1 SGHNT, CDR2 YYREEE (reference sequence). V gave up 4 bases and J gave up 1 base, with 8 bases separating them. The CDR3 loop reads CASSQTLNYGYTF. In DNA form, the CDR3 reads TGTGCCAGCAGCCAGACACTTAACTATGGCTACACCTTC.